This T cell receptor (beta chain) originates from a study of blood T cells in healthy people across ages (dated by TCRdb to the mid-2010s). For context, the study as a whole: In model experiments, template switching captured about one uniquely barcoded TCR beta cDNA molecule for every two T cells. Using deep sequencing normalized with unique cDNA molecular identifiers, the study measured how TCR beta repertoire diversity changes with age. Donors were grouped into four age groups: young (average roughly 15 years), middle-aged (39), aged (62) and long-lived (around 80). To avoid experimental bias, donors of different ages were spread randomly across the sequencing lanes. The study analyzed two additional independent replicas of 1 million unique cDNA reads from the same blood draw for two donors, one aged 18 to 29 and one aged 80 or older.

The germline V gene encodes CDR1 MNHEY and CDR2 SVGEGT. V and J are truncated by 10 bases and 5 bases respectively, leaving an intervening sequence of 14 bases. CDR3 length: 12 amino acids, cysteine to phenylalanine. The entry retains the CDR3 DNA only, 36 bases that are in frame from base 1. Points the paper makes about the study in general: Total diversity estimates from one million sequenced T cells were considered lower bounds and underestimates. Observed TCR beta diversity per million T cells fell roughly linearly with age, and a significant reduction was already apparent by age around 44. Because donor CMV infection status was unknown, age-related changes in expanded clonotypes were potentially confounded. The long-lived group showed more naive CD4+ T cells, fewer expanded clones and increased TCR diversity than the aged group, suggesting age selection. Since profiling was done on bulk unsorted PBMCs, naive and antigen-experienced compartments could not be conclusively compared. The percentage of naive T cells measured by flow cytometry correlated strongly with observed TCR beta diversity.

Preparation of the library involved 5' RACE. The data were produced on an Illumina HiSeq 2500. A second PCR of about 6 to 12 cycles was performed with a sample-barcoded 5' primer and a J-beta primer mix. A template-switch 5' adaptor carrying 12 random nucleotides introduced a unique molecular identifier onto each TCR beta cDNA molecule. Each sample yielded at least 3 million CDR3-containing paired-end reads. The Mint cDNA synthesis kit, primed by a TRBC-specific oligonucleotide, was used to synthesize first-strand cDNA from all RNA. Following uracil-DNA glycosylase treatment, all cDNA underwent a first 18-cycle PCR with the universal primers M1SS and BC2_uni_R. For the original study's pipeline: Normalization of each sample was performed by random selection of 1 million high-quality reads, each carrying a distinct molecular identifier. Instead of being binned into consensus sequences, reads with shared molecular identifiers were discarded. MiTCR, with a Q25 quality threshold and the strictest error-elimination algorithm, was used for CDR3 identification, clonotype clustering and error correction. A nonparametric unseen species model with Euler transformation was used to estimate lower-bound total TCR beta diversity. TCRdb trimmed the raw reads at Q25, called clones with MiXCR and kept productive beta chains. Rows are unified per CDR3 protein, each entry keeping the most common DNA and genes. The V and J calls and clone size are TCRdb's, not the authors'. The sample yields 800,000 to 1,000,000 distinct CDR3 sequences; roughly 50% were counted once. The ten biggest clones cover 13% of the sample.

This clonotype has more than one count but fewer than ten. The clone's antigen remains unknown. No much larger clone exists at a distance of one base, and base qualities are not known. The 39 donors, aged about 6 to 95 years, were systemically healthy Caucasian individuals from Russia. Approximately 9.7 milliliters of peripheral blood were drawn from each donor into EDTA-treated Vacutainer tubes. PBMCs were isolated by Ficoll-Paque density-gradient centrifugation, with at least 7 million obtained per sample. Total RNA, at least 6 micrograms per sample, was extracted from PBMCs with Trizol reagent. The percentages of naive CD45RAhigh/CD27high T cells were determined by flow cytometry on a PBMC aliquot from every donor.

Sequenced input: blood. The rearrangement combines TRBV6-2 or TRBV6-3 with TRBJ2-5, with the D gene too uncertain to name. The TCR was taken from a man aged 30 to 45 in good health. Read as DNA, the sequence is TGTGCCACTGCCCCGGGCAGCGAGACCCAGTACTTC. This encodes CATAPGSETQYF.